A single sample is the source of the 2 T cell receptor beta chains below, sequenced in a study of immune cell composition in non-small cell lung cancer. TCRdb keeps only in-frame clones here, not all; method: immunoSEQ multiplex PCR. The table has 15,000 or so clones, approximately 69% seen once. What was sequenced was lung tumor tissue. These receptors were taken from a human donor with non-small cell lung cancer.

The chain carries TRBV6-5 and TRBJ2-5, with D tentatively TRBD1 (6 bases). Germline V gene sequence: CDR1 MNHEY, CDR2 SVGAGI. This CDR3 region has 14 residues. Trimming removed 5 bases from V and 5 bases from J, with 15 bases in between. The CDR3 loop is CASSPQGFWETQYF. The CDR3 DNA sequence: TGTGCCAGCAGTCCCCAGGGGTTCTGGGAGACCCAGTACTTC.

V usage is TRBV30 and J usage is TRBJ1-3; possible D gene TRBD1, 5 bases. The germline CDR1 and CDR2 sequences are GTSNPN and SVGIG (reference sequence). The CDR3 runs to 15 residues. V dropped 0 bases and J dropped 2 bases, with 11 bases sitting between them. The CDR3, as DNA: TGTGCCTGGAGTGTCGGGTCAGGGCCTGGAAACACCATATATTTT. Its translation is CAWSVGSGPGNTIYF.